This T cell receptor (beta chain) was profiled in a study of blood T cell repertoires in COVID-19 (dated by TCRdb to the early 2020s). Broadly, across the study: Samples from collaborators originated in the United States, Italy and Spain and spanned both the acute and convalescent phases of COVID-19. The material from the prospective study consisted of cDNA or gDNA derived from T cells, B-cell-depleted T cells, or PBMCs. Sample metadata almost always included a de-identified subject ID, COVID-19 status, age in years and sex. The repertoires were made available in a free public database intended to serve as a resource for research on the immune response to SARS-CoV-2. Where available, HLA class I and class II types were obtained from metadata supplied by the sample provider rather than from assay-based typing. Deeply sampled blood TCRbeta repertoires from subjects exposed to, actively infected with, or recovered from COVID-19 were included in the dataset. The samples were drawn from the first 160 participants of the ongoing ImmuneRACE study and from more than 1,000 subjects provided by 6 global collaborators.

With regard to this clone: This clone's antigen is unknown. Base qualities are not recorded, but no much larger clone differs from it by a single base.

Whole blood was collected in K2EDTA tubes by collaborating institutions according to the institutions' own protocols. For TCRbeta analysis, collaborators shipped samples as frozen whole blood, isolated PBMCs, or DNA extracted from either of those sample types. Results and caveats for the whole study, not just this receptor: The amount of clinical and demographic metadata varied by source and participant and was provided uncurated.

The immunoSEQ Assay, a bias-controlled multiplex PCR, was used to amplify TCRbeta CDR3 regions from genomic DNA. In the paper's pipeline: Nucleated cell counts per sample were estimated from amplification of reference gene primers within the assay. Sequence reads were collapsed and filtered to measure the absolute abundance of every unique TCRbeta CDR3 rearrangement. Productive Simpson clonality was computed per sample as the square root of Simpson's diversity index over productive rearrangements. Sourced from immuneACCESS, this table was stored by TCRdb with only in-frame sequences that have V and J called. A share of the clones is absent; for the studies checked, an unresolved V gene accounts for under half, and the remainder has no known explanation. Clone size and V and J calls were adopted from that table, with D and trimming inferred from the DNA. Present in this sample are some 150,000 clones, approximately 80% of which were seen just once. Of the sample, 5% falls within the top ten clones.

V has 6 bases trimmed and J has 9 bases trimmed; junction bases matching no gene number 11. The germline V gene specifies WSHSY as CDR1 and SAAADI as CDR2. Measured from the cysteine to the phenylalanine, the CDR3 is 16 residues long. This entry keeps only the CDR3 DNA: 48 bases, framed from base 1. This TCR was sampled from a woman between 50 and 59 years old with acute or convalescent COVID-19. The sequencing sample was made of peripheral blood. The V and J segments used are TRBV10-2 and TRBJ1-6; TRBD1 fits 10 bases in the junction. The CDR3 here reads CASRTAGTGAGSPLHF. The nucleotide sequence is TGCGCCAGCAGGACAGCCGGGACAGGGGCAGGTTCACCCCTCCACTTT.